The following is a TCR beta chain sequence with its context. The antigen it binds to is not known. Base qualities were left out, and no much larger clone turns up one base away. TCRB CDR3 regions were amplified from 1.5 to 2 ug genomic DNA, or all available DNA if less, using the immunoSEQ assay. The multiplex PCR relied on 60 forward primers for TCR V beta segments and 13 reverse primers for J beta segments. Synthetic control templates were spiked into each sample at limiting dilution to estimate reads per starting template. The Illumina HiSeq System generated 87 bp sequencing reads. On the study's bioinformatics: PCR and sequencing errors were removed by a nearest neighbor algorithm that merged closely related sequences. TCR overlap was measured as the percentage of unique tumor TCR beta sequences also present in the same patient's peripheral blood. What TCRdb holds here is the immuneACCESS table cut down to in-frame rearrangements. Part of the clones is not present; checked against another copy, under half of the missing clones reflect an unresolved V gene, and the others are unexplained. V, J and clone size derive from that table, while D and trimming were established from the DNA sequence. The sample table contains 100,000 or so clones; only one count was recorded for approximately 80% of them. Around 5.4% of the sample rests with the top ten.

CDR1 LNHNV and CDR2 YYDKDF are derived from the germline V gene (reference sequence). The CDR3 covers 16 residues, taking in both the cysteine and the phenylalanine. The DNA shown is the 48-base CDR3, in frame from base 1. V trim: 3 bases; J trim: 0 bases; unmatched bases: 7. Explained via the paper, the time point label denotes: after dendritic cell vaccination, including at tumor progression/relapse. To be selected, patients needed enough residual fresh-frozen tumor tissue and more than two years of available survival data. Although molecular status otherwise differed among the glioblastoma patients, no patient had an isocitrate dehydrogenase mutation. PBMC were collected before vaccination, two weeks after the third vaccination, and at tumor progression when it occurred. The Qiagen DNeasy Blood extraction Kit was used to extract genomic DNA. The data are from a study of glioma-infiltrating T cells after dendritic cell vaccination (dated by TCRdb to the mid-2010s). For the wider study: Of the roughly 15 glioblastoma patients in the cohort, all drawn from Phase I and II dendritic cell vaccination trials, 9 were newly diagnosed and 6 had recurrent disease. Autologous tumor lysate-pulsed dendritic cell vaccination was administered to the patients between about 2002 and 2013. The vaccine consisted of monocyte-derived dendritic cells cultured seven to eight days with IL-4 and GM-CSF, then pulsed overnight with autologous tumor lysate. Three intradermal dendritic cell vaccine injections were administered to patients at biweekly intervals in the arm below the axilla. Tumor-infiltrating lymphocyte content was quantified and tumor and blood repertoires were compared in dendritic cell-vaccinated glioblastoma patients by deep sequencing of TCR beta CDR3 regions. TCR sequencing metrics, including TIL content and tumor-blood repertoire overlap, were correlated with survival after dendritic cell vaccination. Study-level results and caveats: The three-group TCR overlap response model was described as speculative and requiring prospective validation. The cohort was small and heterogeneous, with few patients having full blood and tumor sets and even fewer initial-recurrent tumor pairs. TCR clonality showed no direct relationship with survival, which suggests that a diverse polyclonal response may be important. After dendritic cell vaccination, a higher estimated pretreatment TIL content predicted longer time to progression and overall survival.

This receptor was identified in a human donor with glioblastoma. The starting material was blood, obtained after dendritic cell vaccination. The sequence links TRBV15 to TRBJ1-1, with TRBD1 identical over 7 junction bases. The CDR3 protein: CATSSLRDSVNTEAFF. The nucleotides read TGTGCCACCAGCAGCCTAAGGGACAGTGTGAACACTGAAGCTTTCTTT.